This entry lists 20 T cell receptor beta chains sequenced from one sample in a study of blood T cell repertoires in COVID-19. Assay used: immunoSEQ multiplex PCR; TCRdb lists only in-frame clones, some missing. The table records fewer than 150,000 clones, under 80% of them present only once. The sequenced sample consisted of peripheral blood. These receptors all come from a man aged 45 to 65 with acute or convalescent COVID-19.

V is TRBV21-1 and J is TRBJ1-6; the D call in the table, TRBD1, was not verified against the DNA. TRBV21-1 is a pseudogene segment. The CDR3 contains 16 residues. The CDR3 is CASSKGPRDSVSPLHF. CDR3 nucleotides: TGTGCCAGCAGCAAAGGTCCTCGGGACAGCGTTTCACCCCTCCACTTT.

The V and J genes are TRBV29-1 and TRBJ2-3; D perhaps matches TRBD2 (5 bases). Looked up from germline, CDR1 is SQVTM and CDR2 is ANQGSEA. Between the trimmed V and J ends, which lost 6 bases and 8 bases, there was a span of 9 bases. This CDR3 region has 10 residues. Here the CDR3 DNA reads TGCAGCGTCCGGACTGGTACGCAGTATTTT. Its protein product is CSVRTGTQYF.

The CDR3 DNA follows: TGTGCCAGCAGCAGTACAGGCAACACTGAAGCTTTCTTT. It codes for CASSSTGNTEAFF. The chain recombines TRBV7-8 with TRBJ1-1; maybe TRBD1 (5 bases). The CDR3 extends over 13 amino acids. V lost 5 bases and J lost 2, with 9 bases in between. Germline-derived CDR1 and CDR2 are SGHVS and FQNEAQ.

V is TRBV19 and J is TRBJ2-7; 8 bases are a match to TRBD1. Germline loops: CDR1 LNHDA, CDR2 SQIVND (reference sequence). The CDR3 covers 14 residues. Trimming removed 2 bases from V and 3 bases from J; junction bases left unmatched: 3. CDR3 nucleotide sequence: TGTGCCAGTAGTATAAGGACAGGGAACTACGAGCAGTACTTC. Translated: CASSIRTGNYEQYF.

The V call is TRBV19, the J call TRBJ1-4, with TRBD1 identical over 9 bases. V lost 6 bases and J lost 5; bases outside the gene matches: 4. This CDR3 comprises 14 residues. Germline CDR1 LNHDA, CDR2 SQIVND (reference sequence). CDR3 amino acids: CASSLGTGNEKLFF. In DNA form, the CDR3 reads TGTGCCAGTAGCTTGGGGACAGGGAATGAAAAACTGTTTTTT.

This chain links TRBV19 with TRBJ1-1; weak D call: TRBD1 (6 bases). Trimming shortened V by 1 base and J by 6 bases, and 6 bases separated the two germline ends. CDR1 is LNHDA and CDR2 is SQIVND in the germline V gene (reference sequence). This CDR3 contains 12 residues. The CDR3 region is CASSIGGPEAFF. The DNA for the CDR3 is TGTGCCAGTAGTATAGGGGGGCCTGAAGCTTTCTTT. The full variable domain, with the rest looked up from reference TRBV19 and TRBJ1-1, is DGGITQSPKYLFRKEGQNVTLSCEQNLNHDAMYWYRQDPGQGLRLIYYSQIVNDFQKGDIAEGYSVSREKKESFPLTVTSAQKNPTAFYLCASSIGGPEAFFGQGTRLTVV.

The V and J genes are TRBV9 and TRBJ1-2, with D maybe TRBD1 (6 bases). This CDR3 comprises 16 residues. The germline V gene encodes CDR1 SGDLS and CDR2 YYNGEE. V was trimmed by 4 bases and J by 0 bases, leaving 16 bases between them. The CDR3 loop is CASSFTTTGSNYGYTF. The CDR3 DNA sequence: TGTGCCAGCAGCTTCACTACTACAGGGTCTAACTATGGCTACACCTTC.

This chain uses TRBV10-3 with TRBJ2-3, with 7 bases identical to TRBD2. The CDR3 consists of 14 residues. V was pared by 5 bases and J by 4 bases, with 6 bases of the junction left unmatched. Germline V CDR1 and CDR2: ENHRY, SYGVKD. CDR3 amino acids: CAISSAGVSDTQYF. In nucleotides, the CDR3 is TGTGCCATCAGTAGCGCGGGAGTGTCAGATACGCAGTATTTT.

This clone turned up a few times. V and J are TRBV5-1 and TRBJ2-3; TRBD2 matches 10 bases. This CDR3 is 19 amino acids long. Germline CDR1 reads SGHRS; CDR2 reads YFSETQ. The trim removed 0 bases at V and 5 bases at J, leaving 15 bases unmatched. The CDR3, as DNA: TGCGCCAGCAGCTTGGCCCCCCTCGGACTAGCGGTTTTGAGAGATACGCAGTATTTT. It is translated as CASSLAPLGLAVLRDTQYF.

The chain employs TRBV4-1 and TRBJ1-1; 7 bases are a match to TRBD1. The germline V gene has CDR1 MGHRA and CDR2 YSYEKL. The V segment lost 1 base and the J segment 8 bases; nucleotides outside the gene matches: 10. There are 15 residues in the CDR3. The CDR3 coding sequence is TGCGCCAGCAGCCAAGTGGGACAGCCGCCGTCGGAAGCTTTCTTT. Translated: CASSQVGQPPSEAFF.

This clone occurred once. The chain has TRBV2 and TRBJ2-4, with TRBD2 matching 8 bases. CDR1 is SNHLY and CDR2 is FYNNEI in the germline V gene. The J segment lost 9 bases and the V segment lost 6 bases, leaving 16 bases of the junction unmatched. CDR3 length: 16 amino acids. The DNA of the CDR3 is TGTGCCAGCAGACAAAGGGGGACTAGGAATAACGGCATTCAGTACTTC. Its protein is CASRQRGTRNNGIQYF.

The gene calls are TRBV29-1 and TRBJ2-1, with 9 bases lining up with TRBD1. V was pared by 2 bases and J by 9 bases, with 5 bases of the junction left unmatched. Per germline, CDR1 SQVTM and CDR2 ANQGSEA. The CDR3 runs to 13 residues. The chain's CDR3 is CSVEKDRGGEQFF. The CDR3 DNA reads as TGCAGCGTTGAAAAAGACAGGGGGGGTGAGCAGTTCTTC.

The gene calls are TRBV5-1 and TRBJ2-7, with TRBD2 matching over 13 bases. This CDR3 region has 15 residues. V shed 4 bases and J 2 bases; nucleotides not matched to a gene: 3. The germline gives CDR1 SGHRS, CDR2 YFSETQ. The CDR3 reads CASSEGLAGAYEQYF. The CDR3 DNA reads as TGCGCCAGCAGCGAAGGACTAGCGGGAGCCTACGAGCAGTACTTC.

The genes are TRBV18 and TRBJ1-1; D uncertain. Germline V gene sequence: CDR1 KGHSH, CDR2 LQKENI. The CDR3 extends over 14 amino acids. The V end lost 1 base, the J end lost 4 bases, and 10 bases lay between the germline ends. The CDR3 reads CASSPQRDITEAFF. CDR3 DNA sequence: TGTGCCAGCTCACCACAGCGGGATATCACTGAAGCTTTCTTT. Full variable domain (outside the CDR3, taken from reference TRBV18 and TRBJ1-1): NAGVMQNPRHLVRRRGQEARLRCSPMKGHSHVYWYRQLPEEGLKFMVYLQKENIIDESGMPKERFSAEFPKEGPSILRIQQVVRGDSAAYFCASSPQRDITEAFFGQGTRLTVV.

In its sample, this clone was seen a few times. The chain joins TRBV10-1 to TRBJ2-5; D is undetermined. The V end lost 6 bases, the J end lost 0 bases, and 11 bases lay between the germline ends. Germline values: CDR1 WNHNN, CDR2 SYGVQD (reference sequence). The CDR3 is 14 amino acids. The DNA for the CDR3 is TGCGCCAGCAGCCCCCGGTCCAACCAAGAGACCCAGTACTTC. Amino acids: CASSPRSNQETQYF.

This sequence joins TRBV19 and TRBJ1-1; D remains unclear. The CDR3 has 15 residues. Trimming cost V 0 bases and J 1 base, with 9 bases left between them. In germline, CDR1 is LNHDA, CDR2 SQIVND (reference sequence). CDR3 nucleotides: TGTGCCAGTAGTATAGATCATTCAGGGAACACTGAAGCTTTCTTT. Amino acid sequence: CASSIDHSGNTEAFF.

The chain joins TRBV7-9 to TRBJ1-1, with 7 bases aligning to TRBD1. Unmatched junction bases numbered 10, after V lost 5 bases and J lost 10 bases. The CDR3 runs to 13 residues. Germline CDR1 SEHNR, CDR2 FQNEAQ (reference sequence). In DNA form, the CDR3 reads TGTGCCAGCAGCCCCGGACAGGTCGGGTCAGCTTTCTTT. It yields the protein CASSPGQVGSAFF.

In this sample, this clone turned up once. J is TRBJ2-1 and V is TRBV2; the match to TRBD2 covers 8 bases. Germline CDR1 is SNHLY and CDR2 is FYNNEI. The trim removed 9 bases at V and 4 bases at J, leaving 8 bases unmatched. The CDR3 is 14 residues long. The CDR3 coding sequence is TGTGCCAGAACAGGCGGGGGGTTATACAATGAGCAGTTCTTC. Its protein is CARTGGGLYNEQFF.

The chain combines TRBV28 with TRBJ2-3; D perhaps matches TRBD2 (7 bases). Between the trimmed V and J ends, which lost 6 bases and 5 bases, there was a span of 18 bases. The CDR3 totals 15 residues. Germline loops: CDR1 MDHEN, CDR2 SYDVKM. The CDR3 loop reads CASSLGTRGLDTQYF. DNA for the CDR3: TGTGCCAGCAGCCTCGGGACGCGGGGGCTAGATACGCAGTATTTT.

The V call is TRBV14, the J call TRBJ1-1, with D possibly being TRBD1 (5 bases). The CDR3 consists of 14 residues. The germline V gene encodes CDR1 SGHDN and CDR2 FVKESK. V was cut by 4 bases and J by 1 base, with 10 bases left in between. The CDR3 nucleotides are TGTGCCAGCAGCCCACAGGCCACGAACACTGAAGCTTTCTTT. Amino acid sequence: CASSPQATNTEAFF.